The clone carrying this T cell receptor beta chain is a singleton in its sample. Its antigen is not identified. One end of the junction fails to match germline, which may point to a read error. Measured with immunoSEQ multiplex PCR; TCRdb has only the in-frame clones, and not every one. The repertoire holds more than 20,000 clones, with about three quarters as singletons. Patients got ipilimumab 1 mg/kg beginning 14 to 28 days post-transplant. The sample is drawn from a study of ipilimumab plus nivolumab after autologous stem cell transplantation. About the study: Typical patient got roughly 5 ipilimumab doses and about eight nivolumab doses (median). DLBCL patients had primary refractory or relapsed disease.

Whole-study results and caveats: Per the authors, repertoire, Treg and microbiota data justify further study.

Germline loops: CDR1 LNHNV, CDR2 YYDKDF (reference sequence). This CDR3 is 15 amino acids long. Specimen: PBMCs, collected in a trial of ipilimumab plus nivolumab as post-transplant consolidation. The chain uses TRBV15 and TRBJ1-2; perhaps TRBD1 as D (5 bases). This sequence originates from a male donor with diffuse large B-cell lymphoma. DNA of the CDR3: TGTGCCACCAGCAGGGAACTTACGGGGACCTATGACTACACCTTC. Translated, it gives CATSRELTGTYDYTF.